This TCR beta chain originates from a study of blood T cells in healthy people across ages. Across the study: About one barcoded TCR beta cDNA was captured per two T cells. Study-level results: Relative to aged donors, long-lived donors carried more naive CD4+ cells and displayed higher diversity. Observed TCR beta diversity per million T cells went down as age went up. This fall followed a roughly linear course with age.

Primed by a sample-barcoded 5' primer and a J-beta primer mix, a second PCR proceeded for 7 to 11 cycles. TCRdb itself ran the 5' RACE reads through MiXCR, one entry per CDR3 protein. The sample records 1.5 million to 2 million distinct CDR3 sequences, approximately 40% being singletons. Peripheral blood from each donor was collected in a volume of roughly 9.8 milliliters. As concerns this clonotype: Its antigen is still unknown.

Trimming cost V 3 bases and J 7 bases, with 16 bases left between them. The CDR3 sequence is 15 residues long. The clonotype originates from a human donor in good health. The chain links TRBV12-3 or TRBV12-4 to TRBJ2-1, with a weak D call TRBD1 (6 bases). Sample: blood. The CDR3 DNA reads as TGTGCCAGCAGTTTTAAGCTGCAAAGGGGGAATGAGCAGTTCTTC. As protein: CASSFKLQRGNEQFF.